This entry lists 22 T cell receptor beta chains sequenced from one sample in a study of T cell repertoires in cytomegalovirus infection. TCRdb analysed the reads with MiXCR anew, one entry per CDR3 protein. The sample holds hundreds of thousands of distinct CDR3 sequences, roughly a third seen once. No antigen has been assigned to these receptors. The sequencing here drew on cultured PBMCs, taken from culture after CMV antigen stimulation. Source of these receptors: a human donor in good health (CMV status not recorded). Some clones in this sample may be carry-over from other donors' samples.

This clonotype has only a few counts. This chain joins TRBV6-6 and TRBJ2-1, with TRBD2 identical over 15 bases. The CDR3 is made up of 17 amino acids. Looked up from germline, CDR1 is MNHNY and CDR2 is SVGAGI (reference sequence). J was trimmed by 8 bases and V by 2 bases; bases with no gene match: 7. Written as DNA, the CDR3 is TGTGCCAGCAGTTACCACGGGACTAGCGGGGGGAGGGATGAGCAGTTCTTC. Encoded protein: CASSYHGTSGGRDEQFF.

The V call is TRBV9, the J call TRBJ2-2, with a weak D call TRBD2 (6 bases). Trimming took 0 bases from V and 7 from J, leaving 16 bases between them. The CDR3 extends over 16 amino acids. Germline-derived CDR1 and CDR2 are SGDLS and YYNGEE. CDR3 region: CASSVGPTGGIGELFF. DNA of the CDR3: TGTGCCAGCAGCGTAGGCCCTACAGGCGGGATCGGGGAGCTGTTTTTT.

The genes are TRBV28 and TRBJ1-5, with D unclear. Germline assignment: CDR1 MDHEN and CDR2 SYDVKM. V lost 5 bases, J lost 4 bases, and 15 bases lay in between. The CDR3 covers 15 residues. In nucleotides, the CDR3 is TGTGCCAGCAGTCCCGGTCTGGGATCGAATCAGCCCCAGCATTTT. Protein: CASSPGLGSNQPQHF.

This chain joins TRBV19 and TRBJ1-6; 7 bases align to TRBD1. V lost 7 bases, J lost 9 bases, and 6 bases stayed unmatched. The CDR3 is 13 amino acids. The germline CDR1 and CDR2 sequences are LNHDA and SQIVND (reference sequence). CDR3 sequence reads: CASNDRESSPLHF. The DNA for the CDR3 is TGTGCCAGTAATGACAGGGAGAGTTCACCCCTCCACTTT. The entire variable domain, with the rest obtained from reference TRBV19 and TRBJ1-6, is as follows: DGGITQSPKYLFRKEGQNVTLSCEQNLNHDAMYWYRQDPGQGLRLIYYSQIVNDFQKGDIAEGYSVSREKKESFPLTVTSAQKNPTAFYLCASNDRESSPLHFGNGTRLTVT.

In its sample, this clonotype was seen many times. The chain joins TRBV7-2 to TRBJ1-3; D gene ambiguous. V dropped 2 bases and J dropped 4 bases, with 6 bases sitting between them. The CDR3 is made up of 13 amino acids. CDR1 and CDR2 from the germline V gene are SGHTA and FQGNSA. The CDR3 loop reads CASSLLSGNTIYF. The CDR3 DNA sequence: TGTGCCAGCAGCTTATTGTCCGGAAACACCATATATTTT.

The J gene is TRBJ1-2, the V gene TRBV10-3; maybe TRBD1 (5 bases). The germline gives CDR1 ENHRY, CDR2 SYGVKD. CDR3 size: 14 residues. Trimming took 7 bases from V and 0 from J, leaving 12 bases between them. This CDR3 is CAIKRGEANYGYTF. As DNA, the CDR3 is TGTGCCATCAAGAGGGGTGAAGCTAACTATGGCTACACCTTC.

The chain combines TRBV6-1 with TRBJ2-5, with 7 bases that match TRBD2. CDR3 length: 16 amino acids. CDR1 is MNHNS and CDR2 is SASEGT in the germline V gene. Losses at the gene ends were 7 bases for V and 4 bases for J; bases not matched to a gene: 15. CDR3 nucleotide sequence: TGTGCCAGCACCCTTCTTTGGGGGGAGGGGCTAGAGACCCAGTACTTC. It encodes CASTLLWGEGLETQYF.

This clonotype appeared a few times. The V call is TRBV7-9, the J call TRBJ1-2, with no clear D. The CDR3 is 11 residues long. V lost 2 bases to trimming and J lost 7 bases, with 5 bases between them. Germline CDR1 SEHNR, CDR2 FQNEAQ (reference sequence). CDR3 region: CASSLMRGYTF. The CDR3 nucleotides are TGTGCCAGCAGCTTAATGCGTGGCTACACCTTC.

The CDR3 spells CASSGALVSYNEQFF. In DNA, the CDR3 is TGTGCCAGCAGTGGGGCACTAGTATCCTACAATGAGCAGTTCTTC. The chain employs TRBV2 and TRBJ2-1; D is perhaps TRBD2 (5 bases). The CDR3 is 15 amino acids. Trimming pared 4 bases from V and 1 base from J, leaving 11 bases between. Germline V gene sequence: CDR1 SNHLY, CDR2 FYNNEI.

In this sample, this clonotype turned up a few times. The V call is TRBV28, the J call TRBJ1-5; 7 bases line up with TRBD1. J was trimmed by 4 bases and V by 7 bases; bases with no gene match: 4. Germline CDR1 and CDR2: MDHEN and SYDVKM. This CDR3 spans 13 amino acids. Written as DNA, the CDR3 is TGTGCCAGCAATGCAGGGGGAAATCAGCCCCAGCATTTT. Protein sequence: CASNAGGNQPQHF.

This clonotype was detected only a few times. This chain joins TRBV19 and TRBJ1-5, with D hard to call. CDR1 is LNHDA and CDR2 is SQIVND in the germline V gene (reference sequence). With 3 bases removed from V and 4 bases from J, the gap between germline ends came to 10 bases. The length of the CDR3 is 14 residues. The CDR3 region has the DNA TGTGCCAGTAGTATCGGGAGGGAAAATCAGCCCCAGCATTTT. It encodes CASSIGRENQPQHF.

J is TRBJ2-7 and V is TRBV12-3 or TRBV12-4; possibly TRBD1 for D (6 bases). The CDR3 covers 13 residues. Trimming shortened V by 6 bases and J by 6 bases, and 15 bases separated the two germline ends. The CDR3 here is CASRNQGLGEQYF. CDR3 DNA: TGTGCCAGCAGGAATCAGGGGCTCGGCGAGCAGTACTTC.

The chain combines TRBV10-2 with TRBJ1-1; 8 nucleotides match TRBD1. This CDR3 region has 14 residues. The germline gives CDR1 WSHSY, CDR2 SAAADI. J lost 7 bases, V lost 10 bases, and 14 bases had no gene match. The CDR3 is CATRQGQGQGEAFF. DNA of the CDR3: TGCGCCACAAGACAGGGGCAGGGTCAAGGTGAAGCTTTCTTT.

The CDR3 sequence is CSARDQGLAGGLDTQYF. In nucleotides, the CDR3 is TGCAGTGCTAGAGATCAGGGACTAGCGGGAGGGCTGGATACGCAGTATTTT. The rearrangement uses TRBV20-1 and TRBJ2-3, with 16 bases fitting TRBD2. CDR3 length: 17 residues. V lost 0 bases to trimming and J lost 6 bases; unmatched junction nucleotides: 6. Germline lookup yields CDR1 DFQATT and CDR2 SNEGSKA (reference sequence).

This clonotype was observed a few times. The CDR3 loop is CACKGDPNSPLHF. Written as DNA, the CDR3 is TGTGCCTGTAAGGGTGACCCTAATTCACCCCTCCACTTT. This chain joins TRBV2 and TRBJ1-6; D gene ambiguous. The CDR3 sequence is 13 residues long. V lost 11 bases and J lost 6, with 14 bases in between. Germline loops: CDR1 SNHLY, CDR2 FYNNEI.

V usage is TRBV20-1 and J usage is TRBJ2-5; perhaps TRBD2 as D (6 bases). This CDR3 is built from 12 residues. Trimming cost V 5 bases and J 1 base, with 8 bases left between them. Germline loops: CDR1 DFQATT, CDR2 SNEGSKA (reference sequence). CDR3 coding DNA: TGCAGTGCTCGGACTACCCAAGAGACCCAGTACTTC. Protein product: CSARTTQETQYF.

V is TRBV20-1 and J is TRBJ1-4; tentatively, D is TRBD1 (6 bases). Germline values: CDR1 DFQATT, CDR2 SNEGSKA (reference sequence). The V and J ends lost 0 bases and 7 bases respectively, with 15 bases between them. This CDR3 contains 15 residues. CDR3 protein: CSARDTRGFGEKLFF. CDR3 in DNA: TGCAGTGCTAGAGACACCAGGGGATTCGGTGAAAAACTGTTTTTT.

This clonotype was seen more than once but under ten times. V and J are TRBV27 and TRBJ1-1; D is undetermined. Trimming took off 3 bases at V and 5 bases at J, with 25 bases between the two ends. Per germline, CDR1 MNHEY and CDR2 SMNVEV (reference sequence). The CDR3 contains 18 residues. The CDR3: CASSFTPTYRSVATEAFF. The CDR3 coding sequence is TGTGCCAGCAGTTTTACCCCCACCTACAGATCAGTGGCGACTGAAGCTTTCTTT.

CDR3 sequence: CASSSFSGGADQETQYF. The CDR3 region has the DNA TGTGCCAGCAGCTCATTTAGCGGGGGGGCCGACCAAGAGACCCAGTACTTC. The chain recombines TRBV7-2 with TRBJ2-5, with TRBD2 matching 11 bases. Germline values: CDR1 SGHTA, CDR2 FQGNSA. The junction had 7 bases not matched to a gene; V was cut back by 4 bases and J by 0 bases. The CDR3 is 17 residues long.

The chain recombines TRBV5-4 with TRBJ1-2, with D possibly TRBD1 on 6 matching bases. CDR1 is SGHNT and CDR2 is YYREEE in the germline V gene (reference sequence). V was trimmed by 4 bases and J by 8 bases, leaving 21 bases between them. This CDR3 region has 15 residues. CDR3 bases: TGTGCCAGCAGCCTACCGCCGGGGACAAAAGAGGGCTACACCTTC. Translation: CASSLPPGTKEGYTF.

The chain has TRBV18 and TRBJ2-7; perhaps TRBD2 as D (6 bases). This CDR3 has 18 residues. Germline CDR1 is KGHSH and CDR2 is LQKENI. V shed 3 bases and J shed 1 base, with 22 bases lying between them. The CDR3 loop is CASSPGLAASNGSYEQYF. The CDR3, as DNA: TGTGCCAGCTCACCGGGCTTAGCGGCCTCTAACGGATCCTACGAGCAGTACTTC.

On this clonotype itself: At one of its ends the junction is not consistent with the germline gene, which may arise from a read error. CDR3 residues: CASSQVGSSYNEQFF. CDR3 nucleotides: TGTGCCAGCAGCCAAGTGGGGAGCTCCTACAATGAGCAGTTCTTC. This chain uses TRBV4-1 with TRBJ2-1, with D perhaps matching TRBD2 (5 bases). This CDR3 has 15 residues. The V gene's germline CDR1 is MGHRA and CDR2 YSYEKL.